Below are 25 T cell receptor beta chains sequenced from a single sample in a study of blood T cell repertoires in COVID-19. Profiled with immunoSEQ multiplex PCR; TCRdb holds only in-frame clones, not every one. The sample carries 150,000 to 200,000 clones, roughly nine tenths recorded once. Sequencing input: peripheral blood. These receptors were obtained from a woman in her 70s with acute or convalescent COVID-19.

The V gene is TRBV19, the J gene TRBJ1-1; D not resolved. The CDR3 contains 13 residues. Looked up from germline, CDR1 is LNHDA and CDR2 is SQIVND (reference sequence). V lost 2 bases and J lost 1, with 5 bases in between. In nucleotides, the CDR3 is TGTGCCAGTAGTATATCGGGGAACACTGAAGCTTTCTTT. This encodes CASSISGNTEAFF.

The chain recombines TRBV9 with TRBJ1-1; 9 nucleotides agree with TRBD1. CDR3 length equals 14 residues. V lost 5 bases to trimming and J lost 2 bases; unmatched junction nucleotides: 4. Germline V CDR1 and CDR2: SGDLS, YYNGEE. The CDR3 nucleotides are TGTGCCAGCAGAGCGGGACAGGGTAACACTGAAGCTTTCTTT. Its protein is CASRAGQGNTEAFF.

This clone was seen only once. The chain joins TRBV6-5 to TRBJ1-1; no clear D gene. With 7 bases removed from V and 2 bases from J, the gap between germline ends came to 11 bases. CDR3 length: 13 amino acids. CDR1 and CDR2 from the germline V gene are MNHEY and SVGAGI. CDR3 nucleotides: TGTGCCAGCACAAGGAGTGTAAACACTGAAGCTTTCTTT. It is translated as CASTRSVNTEAFF.

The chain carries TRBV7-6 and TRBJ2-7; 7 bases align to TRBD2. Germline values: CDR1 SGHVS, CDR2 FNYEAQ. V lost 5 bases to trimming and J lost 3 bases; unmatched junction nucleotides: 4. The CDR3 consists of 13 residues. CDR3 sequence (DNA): TGTGCCAGCAGCCGGGACTACAACTACGAGCAGTACTTC. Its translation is CASSRDYNYEQYF.

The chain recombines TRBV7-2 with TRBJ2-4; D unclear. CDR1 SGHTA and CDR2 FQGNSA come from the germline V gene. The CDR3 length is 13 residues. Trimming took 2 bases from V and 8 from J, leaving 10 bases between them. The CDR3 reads CASSLQDNDIQYF. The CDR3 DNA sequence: TGTGCCAGCAGCTTACAAGACAATGACATTCAGTACTTC.

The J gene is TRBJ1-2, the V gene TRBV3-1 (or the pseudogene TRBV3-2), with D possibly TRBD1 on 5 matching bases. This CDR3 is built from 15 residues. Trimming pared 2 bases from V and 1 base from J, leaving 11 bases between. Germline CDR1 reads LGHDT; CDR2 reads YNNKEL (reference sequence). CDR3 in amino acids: CASSQSDRVNYGYTF. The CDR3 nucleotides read TGTGCCAGCAGCCAATCAGACAGAGTTAACTATGGCTACACCTTC.

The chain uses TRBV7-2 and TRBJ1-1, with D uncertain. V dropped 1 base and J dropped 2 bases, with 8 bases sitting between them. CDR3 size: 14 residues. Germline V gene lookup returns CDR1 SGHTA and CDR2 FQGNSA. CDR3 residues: CASSLGRTNTEAFF. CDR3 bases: TGTGCCAGCAGCTTAGGGCGGACTAACACTGAAGCTTTCTTT. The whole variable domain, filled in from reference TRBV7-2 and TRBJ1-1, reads GAGVSQSPSNKVTEKGKDVELRCDPISGHTALYWYRQSLGQGLEFLIYFQGNSAPDKSGLPSDRFSAERTGGSVSTLTIQRTQQEDSAVYLCASSLGRTNTEAFFGQGTRLTVV.

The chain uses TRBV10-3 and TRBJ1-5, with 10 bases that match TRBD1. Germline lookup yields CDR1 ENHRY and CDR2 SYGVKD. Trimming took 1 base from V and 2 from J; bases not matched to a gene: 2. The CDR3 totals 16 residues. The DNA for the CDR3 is TGTGCCATCAGTGAGTTTGGGACAGGGGGCAATCAGCCCCAGCATTTT. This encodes CAISEFGTGGNQPQHF.

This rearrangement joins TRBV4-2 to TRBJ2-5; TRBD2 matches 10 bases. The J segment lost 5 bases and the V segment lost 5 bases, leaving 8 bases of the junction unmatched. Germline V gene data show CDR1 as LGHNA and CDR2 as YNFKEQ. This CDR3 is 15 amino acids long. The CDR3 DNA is TGTGCCAGCAGCGCGAGCGGGGGGGCGGCGGAGACCCAGTACTTC. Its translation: CASSASGGAAETQYF.

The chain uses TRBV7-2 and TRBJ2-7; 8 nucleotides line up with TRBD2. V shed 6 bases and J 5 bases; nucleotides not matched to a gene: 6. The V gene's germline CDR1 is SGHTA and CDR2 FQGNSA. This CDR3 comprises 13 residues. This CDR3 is CASSYRGGHEQYF. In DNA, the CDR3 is TGTGCCAGCAGTTACCGGGGGGGCCACGAGCAGTACTTC.

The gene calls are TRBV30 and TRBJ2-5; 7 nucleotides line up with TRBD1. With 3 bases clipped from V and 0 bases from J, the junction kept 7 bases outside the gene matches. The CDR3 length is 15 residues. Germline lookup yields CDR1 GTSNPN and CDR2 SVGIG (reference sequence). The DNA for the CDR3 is TGTGCCTGGAGGAAGGGTGACAGGGACCAAGAGACCCAGTACTTC. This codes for CAWRKGDRDQETQYF.

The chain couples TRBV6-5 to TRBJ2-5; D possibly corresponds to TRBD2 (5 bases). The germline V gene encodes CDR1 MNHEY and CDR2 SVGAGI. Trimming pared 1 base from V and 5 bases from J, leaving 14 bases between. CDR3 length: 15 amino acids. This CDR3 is CASSYYGVTGETQYF. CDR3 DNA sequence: TGTGCCAGCAGTTACTATGGGGTTACGGGGGAGACCCAGTACTTC.

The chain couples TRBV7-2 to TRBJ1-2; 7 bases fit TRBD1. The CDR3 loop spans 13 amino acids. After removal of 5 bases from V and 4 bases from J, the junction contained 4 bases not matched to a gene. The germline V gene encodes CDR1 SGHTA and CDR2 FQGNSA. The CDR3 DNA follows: TGTGCCAGCAGCACGAGGACAGGCTATGGCTACACCTTC. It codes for CASSTRTGYGYTF.

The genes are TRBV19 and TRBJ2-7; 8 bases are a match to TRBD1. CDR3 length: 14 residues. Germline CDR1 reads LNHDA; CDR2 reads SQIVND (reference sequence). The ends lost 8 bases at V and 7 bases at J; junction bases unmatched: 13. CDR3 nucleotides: TGTGCCAGTGGGAGAACCGGGACAGGCTTGGAGCAGTACTTC. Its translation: CASGRTGTGLEQYF.

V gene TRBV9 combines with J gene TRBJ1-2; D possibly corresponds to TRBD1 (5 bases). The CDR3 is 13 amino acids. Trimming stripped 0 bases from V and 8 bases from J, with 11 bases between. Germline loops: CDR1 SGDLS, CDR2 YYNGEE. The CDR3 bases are TGTGCCAGCAGCGTAGGACCAGGGTACGGCTACACCTTC. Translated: CASSVGPGYGYTF.

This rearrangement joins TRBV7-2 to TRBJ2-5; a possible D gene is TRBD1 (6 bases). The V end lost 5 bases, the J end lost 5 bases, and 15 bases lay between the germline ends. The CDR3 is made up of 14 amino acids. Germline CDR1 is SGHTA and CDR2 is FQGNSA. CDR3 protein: CASSPGQRRETQYF. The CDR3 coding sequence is TGTGCCAGCAGCCCCGGACAGAGAAGGGAGACCCAGTACTTC. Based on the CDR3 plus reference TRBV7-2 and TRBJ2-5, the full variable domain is GAGVSQSPSNKVTEKGKDVELRCDPISGHTALYWYRQSLGQGLEFLIYFQGNSAPDKSGLPSDRFSAERTGGSVSTLTIQRTQQEDSAVYLCASSPGQRRETQYFGPGTRLLVL.

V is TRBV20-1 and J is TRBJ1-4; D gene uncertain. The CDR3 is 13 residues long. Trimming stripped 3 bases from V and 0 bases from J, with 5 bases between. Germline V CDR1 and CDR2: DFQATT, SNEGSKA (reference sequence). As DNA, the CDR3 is TGCAGTGCTAGTCCGGCAACTAATGAAAAACTGTTTTTT. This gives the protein CSASPATNEKLFF.

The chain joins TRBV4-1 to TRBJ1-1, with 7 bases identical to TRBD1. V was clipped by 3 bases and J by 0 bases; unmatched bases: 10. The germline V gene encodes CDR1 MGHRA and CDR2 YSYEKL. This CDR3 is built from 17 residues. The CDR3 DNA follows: TGCGCCAGCAGCCAGGGGACAGCCCGGTTGGTGAACACTGAAGCTTTCTTT. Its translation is CASSQGTARLVNTEAFF.

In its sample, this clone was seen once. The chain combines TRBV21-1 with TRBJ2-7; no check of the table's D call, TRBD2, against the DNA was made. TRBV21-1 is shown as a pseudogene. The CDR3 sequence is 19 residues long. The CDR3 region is CASSKLARDLRRITGEQYF. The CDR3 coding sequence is TGTGCCAGCAGCAAACTGGCCCGGGATCTCAGGCGAATTACGGGTGAGCAGTACTTC.

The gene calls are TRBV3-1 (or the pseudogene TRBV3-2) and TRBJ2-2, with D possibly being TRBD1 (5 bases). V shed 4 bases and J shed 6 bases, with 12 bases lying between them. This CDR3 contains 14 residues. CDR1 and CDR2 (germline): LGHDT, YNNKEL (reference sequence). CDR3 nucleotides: TGTGCCAGCAGCCCTACAGGCCTGGCCGGGGAGCTGTTTTTT. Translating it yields CASSPTGLAGELFF.

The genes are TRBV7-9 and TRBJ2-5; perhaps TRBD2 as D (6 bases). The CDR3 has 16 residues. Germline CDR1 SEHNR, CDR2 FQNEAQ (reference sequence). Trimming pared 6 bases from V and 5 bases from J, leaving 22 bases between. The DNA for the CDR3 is TGTGCCAGCAGTTCAGGGACTGGGGTCGTCTGGGAGACCCAGTACTTC. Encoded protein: CASSSGTGVVWETQYF.

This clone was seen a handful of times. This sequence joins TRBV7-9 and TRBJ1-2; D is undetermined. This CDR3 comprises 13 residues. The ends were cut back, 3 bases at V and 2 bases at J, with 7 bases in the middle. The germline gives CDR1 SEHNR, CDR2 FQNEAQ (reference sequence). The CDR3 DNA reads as TGTGCCAGCAGCTTGGAGCCCAACTATGGCTACACCTTC. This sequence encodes CASSLEPNYGYTF. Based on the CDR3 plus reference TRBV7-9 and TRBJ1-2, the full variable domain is DTGVSQNPRHKITKRGQNVTFRCDPISEHNRLYWYRQTLGQGPEFLTYFQNEAQLEKSRLLSDRFSAERPKGSFSTLEIQRTEQGDSAMYLCASSLEPNYGYTFGSGTRLTVV.

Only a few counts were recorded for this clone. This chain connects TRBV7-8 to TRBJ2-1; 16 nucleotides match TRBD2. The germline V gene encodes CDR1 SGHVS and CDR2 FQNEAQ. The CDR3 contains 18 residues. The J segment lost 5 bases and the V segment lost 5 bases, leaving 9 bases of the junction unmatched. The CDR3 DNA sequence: TGTGCCAGCAGCATGCGCCTCGGGACTAGCGGGAGGGACAATGAGCAGTTCTTC. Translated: CASSMRLGTSGRDNEQFF.

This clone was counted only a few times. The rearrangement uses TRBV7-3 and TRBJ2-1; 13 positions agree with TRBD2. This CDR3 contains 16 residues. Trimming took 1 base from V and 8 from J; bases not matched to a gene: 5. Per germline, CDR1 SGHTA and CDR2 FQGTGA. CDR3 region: CASSLNGLAGEDEQFF. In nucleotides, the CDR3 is TGTGCCAGCAGCTTAAATGGACTAGCGGGAGAGGATGAGCAGTTCTTC.

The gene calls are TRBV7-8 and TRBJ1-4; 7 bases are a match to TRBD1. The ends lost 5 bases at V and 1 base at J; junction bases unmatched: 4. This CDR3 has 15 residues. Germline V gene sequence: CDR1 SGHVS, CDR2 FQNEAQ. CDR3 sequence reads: CASSPRQGTNEKLFF. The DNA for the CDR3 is TGTGCCAGCAGCCCGCGACAGGGAACTAATGAAAAACTGTTTTTT.